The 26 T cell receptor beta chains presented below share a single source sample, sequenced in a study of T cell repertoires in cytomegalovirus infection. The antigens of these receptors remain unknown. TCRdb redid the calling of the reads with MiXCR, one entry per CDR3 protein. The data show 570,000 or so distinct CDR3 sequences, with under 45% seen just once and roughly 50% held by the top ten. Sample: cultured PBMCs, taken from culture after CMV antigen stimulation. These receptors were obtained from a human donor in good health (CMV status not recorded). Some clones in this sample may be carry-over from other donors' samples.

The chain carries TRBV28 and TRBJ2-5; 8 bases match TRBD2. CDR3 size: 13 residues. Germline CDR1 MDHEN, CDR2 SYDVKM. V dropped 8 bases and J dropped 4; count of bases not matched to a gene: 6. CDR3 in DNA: TGTGCCAGCCTCGCACTAGCGGTAGAGACCCAGTACTTC. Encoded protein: CASLALAVETQYF. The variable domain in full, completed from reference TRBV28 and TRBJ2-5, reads DVKVTQSSRYLVKRTGEKVFLECVQDMDHENMFWYRQDPGLGLRLIYFSYDVKMKEKGDIPEGYSVSREKKERFSLILESASTNQTSMYLCASLALAVETQYFGPGTRLLVL.

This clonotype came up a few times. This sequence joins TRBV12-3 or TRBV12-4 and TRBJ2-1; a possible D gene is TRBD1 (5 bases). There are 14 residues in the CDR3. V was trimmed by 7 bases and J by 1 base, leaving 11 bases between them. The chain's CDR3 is CASTPKGSYNEQFF. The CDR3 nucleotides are TGTGCCAGCACGCCGAAGGGGTCCTACAATGAGCAGTTCTTC.

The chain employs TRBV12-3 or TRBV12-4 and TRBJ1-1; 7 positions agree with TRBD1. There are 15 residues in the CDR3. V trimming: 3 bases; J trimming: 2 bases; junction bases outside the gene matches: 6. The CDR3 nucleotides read TGTGCCAGCAGTTTGGAGGGGGCCCCCAACACTGAAGCTTTCTTT. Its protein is CASSLEGAPNTEAFF.

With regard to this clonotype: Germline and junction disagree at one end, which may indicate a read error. CDR3 in amino acids: CASSGAGGQGLF. As DNA, the CDR3 is TGTGCCAGCAGTGGAGCGGGAGGACAGGGGCTTTTT. The rearrangement joins TRBV6-1 to TRBJ1-4, with 9 bases lining up with TRBD1. The CDR3 consists of 12 residues. Germline V gene data show CDR1 as MNHNS and CDR2 as SASEGT.

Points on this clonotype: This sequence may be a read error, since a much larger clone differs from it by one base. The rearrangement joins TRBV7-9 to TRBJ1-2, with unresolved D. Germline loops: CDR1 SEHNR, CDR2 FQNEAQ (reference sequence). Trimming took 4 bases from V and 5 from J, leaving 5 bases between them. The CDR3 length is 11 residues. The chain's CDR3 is CASSSLYGYTF. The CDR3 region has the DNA TGTGCCAGCAGCTCATTATATGGCTACACCTTC. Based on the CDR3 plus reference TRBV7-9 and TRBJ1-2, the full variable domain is DTGVSQNPRHKITKRGQNVTFRCDPISEHNRLYWYRQTLGQGPEFLTYFQNEAQLEKSRLLSDRFSAERPKGSFSTLEIQRTEQGDSAMYLCASSSLYGYTFGSGTRLTVV.

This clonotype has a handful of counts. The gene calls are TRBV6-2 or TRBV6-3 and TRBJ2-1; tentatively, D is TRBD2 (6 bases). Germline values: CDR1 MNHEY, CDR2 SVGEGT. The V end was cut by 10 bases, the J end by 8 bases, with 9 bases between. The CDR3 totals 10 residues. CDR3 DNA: TGTGCCATCGGAGGGGATGAGCAGTTCTTC. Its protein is CAIGGDEQFF.

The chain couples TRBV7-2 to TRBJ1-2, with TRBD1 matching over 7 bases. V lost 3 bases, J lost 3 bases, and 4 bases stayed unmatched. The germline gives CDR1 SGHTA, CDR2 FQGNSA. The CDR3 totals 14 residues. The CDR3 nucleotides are TGTGCCAGCAGCTTCTTCGGACAGGACTATGGCTACACCTTC. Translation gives CASSFFGQDYGYTF.

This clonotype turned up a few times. CDR3 bases: TGTGCCAGCCTTACTAGCGGCAAAGAGACCCAGTACTTC. Its translation: CASLTSGKETQYF. The V and J genes are TRBV7-8 and TRBJ2-5; 8 bases map to TRBD2. This CDR3 is built from 13 residues. CDR1 SGHVS and CDR2 FQNEAQ come from the germline V gene. V was clipped by 8 bases and J by 3 bases; unmatched bases: 5.

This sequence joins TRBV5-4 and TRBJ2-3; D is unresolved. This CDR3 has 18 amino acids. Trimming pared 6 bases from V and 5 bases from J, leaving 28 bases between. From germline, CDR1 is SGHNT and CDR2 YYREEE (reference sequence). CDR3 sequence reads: CASTIVPLRSWVGDTQYF. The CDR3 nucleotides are TGTGCCAGCACCATTGTGCCTTTGCGCAGTTGGGTAGGAGATACGCAGTATTTT.

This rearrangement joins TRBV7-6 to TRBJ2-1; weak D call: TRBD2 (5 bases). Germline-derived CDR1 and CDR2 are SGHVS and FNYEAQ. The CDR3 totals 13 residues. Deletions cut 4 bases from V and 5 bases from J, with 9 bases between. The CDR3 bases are TGTGCCAGCAGCTCGACGGGAAACAATGAGCAGTTCTTC. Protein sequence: CASSSTGNNEQFF.

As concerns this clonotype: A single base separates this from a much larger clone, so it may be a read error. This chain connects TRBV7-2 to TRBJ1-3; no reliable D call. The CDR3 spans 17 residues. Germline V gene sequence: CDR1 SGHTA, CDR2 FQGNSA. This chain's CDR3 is CASSLAPTPSSENTIYF. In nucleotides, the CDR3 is TGTGCCAGCAGCTTAGCGCCGACACCGAGCTCTGAAAACACCATATATTTT.

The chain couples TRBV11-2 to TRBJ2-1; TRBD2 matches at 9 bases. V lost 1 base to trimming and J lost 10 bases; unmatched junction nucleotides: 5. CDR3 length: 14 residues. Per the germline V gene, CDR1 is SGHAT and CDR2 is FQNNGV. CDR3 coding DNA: TGTGCCAGCAGCTTAGTGGGGCGGGAGGGGGAGCAGTTCTTC. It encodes CASSLVGREGEQFF.

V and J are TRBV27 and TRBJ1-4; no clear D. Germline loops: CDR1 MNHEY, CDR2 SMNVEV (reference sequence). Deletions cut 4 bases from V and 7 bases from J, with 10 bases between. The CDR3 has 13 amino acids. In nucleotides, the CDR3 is TGTGCCAGCAGTTCCGGGTGGGGTGAAAAACTGTTTTTT. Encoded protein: CASSSGWGEKLFF.

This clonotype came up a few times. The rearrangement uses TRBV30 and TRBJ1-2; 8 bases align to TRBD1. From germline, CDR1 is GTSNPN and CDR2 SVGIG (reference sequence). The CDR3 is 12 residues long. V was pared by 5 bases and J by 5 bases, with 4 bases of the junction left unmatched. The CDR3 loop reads CAWATGDYGYTF. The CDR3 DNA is TGTGCCTGGGCGACAGGGGATTATGGCTACACCTTC.

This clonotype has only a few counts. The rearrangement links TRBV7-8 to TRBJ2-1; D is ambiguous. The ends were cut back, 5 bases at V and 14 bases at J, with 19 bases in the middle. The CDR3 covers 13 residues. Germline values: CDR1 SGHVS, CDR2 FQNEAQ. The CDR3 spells CASSPYLWQAKFF. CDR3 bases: TGTGCCAGCAGCCCTTATCTCTGGCAGGCGAAGTTCTTC.

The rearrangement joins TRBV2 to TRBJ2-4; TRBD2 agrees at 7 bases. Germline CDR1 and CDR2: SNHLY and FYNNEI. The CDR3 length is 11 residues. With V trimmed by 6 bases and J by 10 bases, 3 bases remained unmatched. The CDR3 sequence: CASRLGGIQYF. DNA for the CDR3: TGTGCCAGCAGGCTCGGGGGGATTCAGTACTTC.

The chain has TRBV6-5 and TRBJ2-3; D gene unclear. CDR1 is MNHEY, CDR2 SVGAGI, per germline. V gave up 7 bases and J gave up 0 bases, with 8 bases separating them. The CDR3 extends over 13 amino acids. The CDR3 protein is CASTRGSTDTQYF. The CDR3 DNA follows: TGTGCCAGCACCCGCGGAAGCACAGATACGCAGTATTTT.

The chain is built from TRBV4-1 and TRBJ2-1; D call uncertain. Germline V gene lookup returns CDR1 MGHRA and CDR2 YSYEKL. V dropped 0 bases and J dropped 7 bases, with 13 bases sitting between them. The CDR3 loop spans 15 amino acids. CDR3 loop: CASSQDSLGMNEQFF. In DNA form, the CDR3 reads TGCGCCAGCAGCCAAGATAGTCTGGGGATGAATGAGCAGTTCTTC.

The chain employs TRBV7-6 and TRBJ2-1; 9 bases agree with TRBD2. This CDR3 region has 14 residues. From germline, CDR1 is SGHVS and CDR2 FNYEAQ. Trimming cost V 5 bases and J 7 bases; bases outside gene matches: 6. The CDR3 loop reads CASSLLAGMNEQFF. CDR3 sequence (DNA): TGTGCCAGCAGCCTCCTAGCGGGAATGAATGAGCAGTTCTTC.

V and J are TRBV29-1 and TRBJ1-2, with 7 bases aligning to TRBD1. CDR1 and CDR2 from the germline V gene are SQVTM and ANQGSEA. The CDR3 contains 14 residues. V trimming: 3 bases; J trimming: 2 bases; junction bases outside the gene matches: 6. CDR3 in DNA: TGCAGCGTTGAGTTGGGACAGAAGAACTATGGCTACACCTTC. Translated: CSVELGQKNYGYTF.

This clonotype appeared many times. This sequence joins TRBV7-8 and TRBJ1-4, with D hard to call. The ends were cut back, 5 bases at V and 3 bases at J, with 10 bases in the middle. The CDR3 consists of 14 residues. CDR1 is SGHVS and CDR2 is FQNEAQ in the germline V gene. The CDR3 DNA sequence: TGTGCCAGCAGCCAGAAGGCGGCTAATGAAAAACTGTTTTTT. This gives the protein CASSQKAANEKLFF. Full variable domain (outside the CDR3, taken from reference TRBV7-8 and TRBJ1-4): GAGVSQSPRYKVAKRGQDVALRCDPISGHVSLFWYQQALGQGPEFLTYFQNEAQLDKSGLPSDRFFAERPEGSVSTLKIQRTQQEDSAVYLCASSQKAANEKLFFGSGTQLSVL.

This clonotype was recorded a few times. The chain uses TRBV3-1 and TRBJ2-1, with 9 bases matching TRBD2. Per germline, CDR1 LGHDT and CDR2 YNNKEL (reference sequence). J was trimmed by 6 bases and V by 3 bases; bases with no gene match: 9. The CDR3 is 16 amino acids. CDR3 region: CASSQYSGSRGNEQFF. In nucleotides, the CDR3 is TGTGCCAGCAGCCAGTATAGCGGGAGCCGGGGCAATGAGCAGTTCTTC.

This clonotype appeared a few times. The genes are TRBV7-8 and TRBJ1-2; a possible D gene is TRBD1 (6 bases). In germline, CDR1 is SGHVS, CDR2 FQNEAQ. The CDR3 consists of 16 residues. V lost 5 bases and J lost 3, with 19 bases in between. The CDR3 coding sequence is TGTGCCAGCAGCCCCACGGGACACCCTTCCGACTATGGCTACACCTTC. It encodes CASSPTGHPSDYGYTF.

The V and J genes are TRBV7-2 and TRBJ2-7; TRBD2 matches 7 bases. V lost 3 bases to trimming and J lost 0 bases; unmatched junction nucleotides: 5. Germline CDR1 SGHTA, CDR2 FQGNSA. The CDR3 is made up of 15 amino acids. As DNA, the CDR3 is TGTGCCAGCAGCTTCCGACTAGCATACTCCTACGAGCAGTACTTC. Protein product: CASSFRLAYSYEQYF.

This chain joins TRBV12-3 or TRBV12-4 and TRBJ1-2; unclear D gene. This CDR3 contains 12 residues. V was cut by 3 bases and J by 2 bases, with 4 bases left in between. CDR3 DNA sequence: TGTGCCAGCAGTTTTGGGAACTATGGCTACACCTTC. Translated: CASSFGNYGYTF.

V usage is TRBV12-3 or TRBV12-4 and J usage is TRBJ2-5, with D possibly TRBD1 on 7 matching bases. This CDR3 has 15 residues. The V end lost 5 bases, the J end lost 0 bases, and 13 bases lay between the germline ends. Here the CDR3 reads CASSQGGGNQETQYF. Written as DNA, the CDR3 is TGTGCCAGCAGTCAGGGGGGAGGAAACCAAGAGACCCAGTACTTC.